The 13 T cell receptor beta chains below all came from one sample that was sequenced in a study of blood T cell repertoires in COVID-19. Method: immunoSEQ multiplex PCR; TCRdb's copy keeps in-frame clones and lacks some. The sample lists about 310,000 clones, around 87% occurring once. The sequenced sample was peripheral blood. The receptors shown here come from a woman between 45 and 60 years old who had recovered from COVID-19.

The chain couples TRBV19 to TRBJ2-1; 8 nucleotides align to TRBD1. CDR3 length equals 16 residues. Germline CDR1 reads LNHDA; CDR2 reads SQIVND (reference sequence). V lost 6 bases and J lost 2; bases outside the gene matches: 9. CDR3 in DNA: TGTGCCAGTAGCAGAGGACAGGGCAGGACCTACAATGAGCAGTTCTTC. Translation: CASSRGQGRTYNEQFF.

The chain uses TRBV5-6 and TRBJ2-7; 8 nucleotides match TRBD1. CDR1 is SGHDT, CDR2 YYEEEE, per germline. CDR3 length: 14 residues. J lost 3 bases, V lost 4 bases, and 6 bases had no gene match. In DNA form, the CDR3 reads TGTGCCAGCAGCGGCCCTGGACAGGGCTACGAGCAGTACTTC. This translates into CASSGPGQGYEQYF.

The rearrangement joins TRBV19 to TRBJ2-2, with TRBD1 matching over 7 bases. The CDR3 has 15 amino acids. V trimming: 7 bases; J trimming: 0 bases; junction bases outside the gene matches: 5. Germline loops: CDR1 LNHDA, CDR2 SQIVND (reference sequence). Here the CDR3 reads CASTRTGANTGELFF. The CDR3 DNA follows: TGTGCCAGTACTCGAACAGGGGCGAACACCGGGGAGCTGTTTTTT.

The V gene is TRBV6-5, the J gene TRBJ1-3, with 10 bases that match TRBD1. This CDR3 comprises 13 residues. Germline CDR1 MNHEY, CDR2 SVGAGI. V lost 6 bases and J lost 4; bases outside the gene matches: 0. The CDR3 sequence: CASRGQGGNTIYF. CDR3 nucleotide sequence: TGTGCCAGCAGGGGACAGGGGGGAAACACCATATATTTT.

This chain links TRBV29-1 with TRBJ1-1; D is perhaps TRBD1 (6 bases). V lost 7 bases to trimming and J lost 1 base, with 13 bases between them. Germline-derived CDR1 and CDR2 are SQVTM and ANQGSEA. This CDR3 contains 13 residues. The CDR3 DNA reads TGCAGCGCCATGGACAGAAAGAACACTGAAGCTTTCTTT. It codes for CSAMDRKNTEAFF.

The CDR3 sequence: CASSQRYRGEQFF. The CDR3 DNA reads as TGCGCCAGCAGCCAAAGATACAGGGGTGAGCAGTTCTTC. The chain is built from TRBV4-3 and TRBJ2-1; 7 positions match TRBD1. V shed 2 bases, J shed 9 bases, and the junction held 4 bases outside the gene matches. Germline CDR1 and CDR2: LGHNA and YSLEER. The CDR3 consists of 13 residues.

The chain joins TRBV10-2 to TRBJ2-5, with 8 nucleotides matching TRBD2. Trimming cost V 7 bases and J 5 bases; bases outside gene matches: 9. The V gene's germline CDR1 is WSHSY and CDR2 SAAADI. The CDR3 extends over 14 amino acids. This chain's CDR3 is CASNLAGLGETQYF. The CDR3, as DNA: TGCGCCAGCAACTTAGCGGGACTAGGGGAGACCCAGTACTTC.

This rearrangement joins TRBV27 to TRBJ2-7; tentatively, D is TRBD2 (6 bases). Germline V gives CDR1 MNHEY, CDR2 SMNVEV (reference sequence). Trimming removed 3 bases from V and 3 bases from J, with 15 bases in between. The CDR3 sequence is 15 residues long. CDR3: CASSFVPVSGYEQYF. The CDR3 DNA follows: TGTGCCAGCAGTTTTGTTCCCGTTAGCGGCTACGAGCAGTACTTC.

The V and J genes are TRBV27 and TRBJ1-1; tentatively, D is TRBD1 (5 bases). Germline V gives CDR1 MNHEY, CDR2 SMNVEV (reference sequence). The CDR3 spans 13 residues. V was shortened by 5 bases and J by 4 bases, with 11 bases between the two germline ends. The CDR3 loop reads CASSGGVGTEAFF. In nucleotides, the CDR3 is TGTGCCAGCAGTGGGGGGGTGGGCACTGAAGCTTTCTTT.

The gene calls are TRBV3-1 (or the pseudogene TRBV3-2) and TRBJ1-1; D is unresolved. The V end lost 4 bases, the J end lost 4 bases, and 10 bases lay between the germline ends. This CDR3 is 13 amino acids long. Per the germline V gene, CDR1 is LGHDT and CDR2 is YNNKEL (reference sequence). The CDR3: CASSLVPGTEAFF. CDR3 sequence (DNA): TGTGCCAGCAGCCTTGTCCCGGGCACTGAAGCTTTCTTT.

This chain links TRBV5-4 with TRBJ1-4, with D perhaps matching TRBD1 (6 bases). The V gene lost 0 bases and the J gene lost 8 bases, with 11 bases spanning the gap. From germline, CDR1 is SGHNT and CDR2 YYREEE (reference sequence). The CDR3 has 14 amino acids. The CDR3 nucleotides read TGTGCCAGCAGCTTGGACAGGGTTAGCGAAAAACTGTTTTTT. The encoded protein is CASSLDRVSEKLFF.

This chain uses TRBV15 with TRBJ2-1; D might be TRBD2 (5 bases). V lost 5 bases to trimming and J lost 10 bases, with 24 bases between them. The CDR3 is 16 amino acids. Germline lookup yields CDR1 LNHNV and CDR2 YYDKDF (reference sequence). The DNA of the CDR3 is TGTGCCACCAGCCCAGCGGTAGGCCGGGTAGTTGGCGAGCAGTTCTTC. Protein sequence: CATSPAVGRVVGEQFF.

V gene TRBV29-1 combines with J gene TRBJ1-1; possibly TRBD1 for D (5 bases). The V end lost 4 bases, the J end lost 1 base, and 16 bases lay between the germline ends. Germline V lookup: CDR1 SQVTM, CDR2 ANQGSEA. There are 15 residues in the CDR3. The CDR3 region is CSVAAGGDGNTEAFF. The DNA for the CDR3 is TGCAGCGTTGCGGCGGGAGGGGACGGGAACACTGAAGCTTTCTTT.